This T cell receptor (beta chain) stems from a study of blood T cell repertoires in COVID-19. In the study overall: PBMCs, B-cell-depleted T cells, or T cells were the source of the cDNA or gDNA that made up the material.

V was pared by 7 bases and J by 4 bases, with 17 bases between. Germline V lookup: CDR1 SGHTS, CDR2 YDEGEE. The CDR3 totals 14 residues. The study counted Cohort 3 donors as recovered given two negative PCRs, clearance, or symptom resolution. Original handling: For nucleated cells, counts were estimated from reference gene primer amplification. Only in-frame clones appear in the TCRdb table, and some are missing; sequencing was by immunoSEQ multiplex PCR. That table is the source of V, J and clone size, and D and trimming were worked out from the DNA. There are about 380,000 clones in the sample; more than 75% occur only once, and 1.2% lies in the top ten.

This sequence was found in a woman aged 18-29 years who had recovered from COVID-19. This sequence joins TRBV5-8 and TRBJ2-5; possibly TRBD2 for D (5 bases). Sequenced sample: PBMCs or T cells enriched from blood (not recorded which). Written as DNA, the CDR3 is TGTGCCAGCGAGAGGTGGGGAGAGGGAGAGACCCAGTACTTC. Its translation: CASERWGEGETQYF. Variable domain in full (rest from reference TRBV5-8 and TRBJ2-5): EAGVTQSPTHLIKTRGQQATLRCSPISGHTSVYWYQQALGLGLQFLLWYDEGEERNRGNFPPRFSGRQFPNYSSELNVNALELEDSALYLCASERWGEGETQYFGPGTRLLVL.